These 15 T cell receptor beta chains were sequenced from one sample in a study of T-cell memory formation after mild COVID-19. One entry per CDR3 protein, called by TCRdb with MiXCR from the 5' RACE reads. The sample records around 210,000 distinct CDR3 sequences, approximately 10% being singletons. Material for sequencing was PBMCs or a T cell subset sorted from them (not recorded which). Receptor source: a man aged 18 to 30 who had mild COVID-19 (a few samples of this study predate the infection). Cell type and time point are not known.

This clonotype was observed many times. This chain joins TRBV6-6 and TRBJ2-5; 7 nucleotides line up with TRBD2. Germline CDR1 MNHNY, CDR2 SVGAGI (reference sequence). Trimming took 2 bases from V and 3 from J; bases not matched to a gene: 3. The CDR3 is 14 amino acids. The chain's CDR3 is CASSYDGGEETQYF. The DNA of the CDR3 is TGTGCCAGCAGTTACGATGGGGGGGAAGAGACCCAGTACTTC.

V and J are TRBV3-1 and TRBJ1-2; D is ambiguous. Germline V gene sequence: CDR1 LGHDT, CDR2 YNNKEL (reference sequence). V shed 1 base and J shed 7 bases, with 7 bases lying between them. The CDR3 is 12 amino acids. For the CDR3, the DNA is TGTGCCAGCAGCCAAGTCGGCGGTGGCTACACCTTC. Translation gives CASSQVGGGYTF. The full variable domain, rest sourced from reference TRBV3-1 and TRBJ1-2, is DTAVSQTPKYLVTQMGNDKSIKCEQNLGHDTMYWYKQDSKKFLKIMFSYNNKELIINETVPNRFSPKSPDKAHLNLHINSLELGDSAVYFCASSQVGGGYTFGSGTRLTVV.

This clonotype has only a few counts. The V gene is TRBV7-2, the J gene TRBJ2-7, with 9 bases that match TRBD2. Germline loops: CDR1 SGHTA, CDR2 FQGNSA. The V segment lost 6 bases and the J segment 2 bases; nucleotides outside the gene matches: 8. This CDR3 spans 15 amino acids. CDR3 in amino acids: CASSYLAGQTYEQYF. The CDR3 nucleotides read TGTGCCAGCAGTTATCTAGCGGGGCAGACCTACGAGCAGTACTTC.

The gene calls are TRBV7-9 and TRBJ1-3, with D perhaps matching TRBD1 (6 bases). The CDR3 has 14 residues. Looked up from germline, CDR1 is SEHNR and CDR2 is FQNEAQ (reference sequence). V was trimmed by 8 bases and J by 0 bases, leaving 11 bases between them. The chain's CDR3 is CASWQGSSGNTIYF. The CDR3 DNA is TGTGCCAGCTGGCAGGGGAGCTCTGGAAACACCATATATTTT.

In its sample, this clonotype was seen a few times. V usage is TRBV12-3 or TRBV12-4 and J usage is TRBJ1-1; D remains unclear. The CDR3 spans 12 residues. V dropped 4 bases and J dropped 6 bases, with 9 bases sitting between them. CDR3: CASSSSPPEAFF. The CDR3 DNA reads TGTGCCAGCAGTTCCTCGCCCCCTGAAGCTTTCTTT.

This clonotype has at least ten counts. The chain is built from TRBV18 and TRBJ1-2; tentative D call: TRBD1 (6 bases). Between the trimmed V and J ends, which lost 2 bases and 4 bases, there was a span of 14 bases. Germline CDR1 KGHSH, CDR2 LQKENI. This CDR3 has 15 amino acids. The DNA for the CDR3 is TGTGCCAGCTCACCAACTAGAGGACAGCTCTATGGCTACACCTTC. Its protein product is CASSPTRGQLYGYTF.

This clonotype has more than one count but fewer than ten. The chain joins TRBV12-3 or TRBV12-4 to TRBJ1-5; D remains unclear. The CDR3 extends over 14 amino acids. V gave up 2 bases and J gave up 5 bases, with 10 bases separating them. The CDR3, as DNA: TGTGCCAGCAGTTTAAACGCAGGAGATCAGCCCCAGCATTTT. Amino acid sequence: CASSLNAGDQPQHF.

The rearrangement links TRBV18 to TRBJ1-1; D might be TRBD1 (6 bases). The CDR3 has 15 residues. V lost 3 bases, J lost 4 bases, and 15 bases lay in between. CDR1 is KGHSH and CDR2 is LQKENI in the germline V gene. As DNA, the CDR3 is TGTGCCAGCTCACCCCTACAGGGAAGGGGCACTGAAGCTTTCTTT. Translation: CASSPLQGRGTEAFF.

CDR3 sequence reads: CSAKDRARGNQPQHF. In DNA form, the CDR3 reads TGCAGTGCTAAAGACAGGGCGAGAGGCAATCAGCCCCAGCATTTT. The V and J genes are TRBV20-1 and TRBJ1-5; 7 positions match TRBD1. Germline assignment: CDR1 DFQATT and CDR2 SNEGSKA (reference sequence). CDR3 length: 15 amino acids. Losses at the gene ends were 4 bases for V and 2 bases for J; bases not matched to a gene: 8.

This clonotype was detected only a few times. This chain joins TRBV28 and TRBJ2-5, with D perhaps assigned TRBD1 or TRBD2 (6 bases each). CDR1 and CDR2 from the germline V gene are MDHEN and SYDVKM. CDR3 length: 14 amino acids. The germline V and J ends were trimmed by 8 bases and 5 bases, with 18 bases remaining between them. CDR3 DNA: TGTGCCAGCCAGAACAGGGAAGGGGGGGAGACCCAGTACTTC. This codes for CASQNREGGETQYF. The whole variable domain, filled in from reference TRBV28 and TRBJ2-5, reads DVKVTQSSRYLVKRTGEKVFLECVQDMDHENMFWYRQDPGLGLRLIYFSYDVKMKEKGDIPEGYSVSREKKERFSLILESASTNQTSMYLCASQNREGGETQYFGPGTRLLVL.

V usage is TRBV6-5 and J usage is TRBJ1-2; D is unresolved. V was shortened by 6 bases and J by 8 bases, with 22 bases between the two germline ends. Germline CDR1 reads MNHEY; CDR2 reads SVGAGI. The CDR3 spans 15 residues. The CDR3 nucleotides are TGTGCCAGCAGCCGCGCCGGACGCCCGGGTAGGGGCTACACCTTC. This codes for CASSRAGRPGRGYTF.

This rearrangement joins TRBV5-1 to TRBJ2-4, with D perhaps assigned TRBD1 or TRBD2 (6 bases each). The CDR3 loop spans 15 amino acids. Trimming removed 1 base from V and 8 bases from J, with 16 bases in between. Germline V CDR1 and CDR2: SGHRS, YFSETQ. CDR3 region: CASSLNRAEGDIQYF. CDR3 DNA sequence: TGCGCCAGCAGCTTGAACAGGGCGGAGGGGGACATTCAGTACTTC. The variable domain in full, with the rest retrieved from reference TRBV5-1 and TRBJ2-4, is KAGVTQTPRYLIKTRGQQVTLSCSPISGHRSVSWYQQTPGQGLQFLFEYFSETQRNKGNFPGRFSGRQFSNSRSEMNVSTLELGDSALYLCASSLNRAEGDIQYFGAGTRLSVL.

The sample holds a few counts of this clonotype. The chain uses TRBV6-5 and TRBJ1-6, with D possibly matching TRBD1 (5 bases). The V and J ends lost 0 bases and 8 bases respectively, with 11 bases between them. The germline CDR1 and CDR2 sequences are MNHEY and SVGAGI. CDR3 length equals 15 residues. CDR3 sequence reads: CASSYSGPGDSPLHF. CDR3 nucleotide sequence: TGTGCCAGCAGTTACTCGGGACCGGGCGATTCACCCCTCCACTTT.

The chain links TRBV2 to TRBJ2-7, with 7 bases aligning to TRBD1. Losses at the gene ends were 6 bases for V and 3 bases for J; bases not matched to a gene: 11. The CDR3 spans 15 residues. The V gene's germline CDR1 is SNHLY and CDR2 FYNNEI. CDR3 residues: CASSRDRQGGYEQYF. CDR3 in DNA: TGTGCCAGCAGCCGAGACCGACAGGGCGGCTACGAGCAGTACTTC.

Here the CDR3 reads CATSEQVNYGYTF. The CDR3 DNA reads as TGTGCCACCTCAGAGCAGGTTAACTATGGCTACACCTTC. This sequence joins TRBV12-3 or TRBV12-4 and TRBJ1-2; D gene ambiguous. Between the trimmed V and J ends, which lost 10 bases and 1 base, there was a span of 13 bases. The length of the CDR3 is 13 residues.